A selection of T cell receptor beta chains follows, all from one sample in a study of cytomegalovirus exposure and HLA in healthy donors. TCRdb keeps only in-frame clones here, not all; method: immunoSEQ multiplex PCR. The repertoire includes approximately 150,000 clones, around 86% of them detected once, and less than 3.5% sits in the top ten. Source material: PBMCs. Receptors were obtained from a woman aged 30 to 39 in good health and CMV-seronegative. Each CDR3 is given with its conserved first and last residue. Fields, in order: clone size, D gene, V gene, J gene, CDR3 DNA, CDR3 protein. The D gene is left open where the match is weak. A clone size is listed for some rows: how often the clone was seen (once, few, many), or a class if it is expanded.

size: .
D: TRBD2
V: TRBV10-2
J: TRBJ2-1
DNA: TGCGCCAGCAGTCTAGCGGGGGGCCCTTACAATGAGCAGTTCTTC
CDR3: CASSLAGGPYNEQFF

size: .
D: .
V: TRBV7-3
J: TRBJ1-1
DNA: TGTGCCAGCAGCTTAAGTGGGTCAGGGTATGAAGCTTTCTTT
CDR3: CASSLSGSGYEAFF

size: few
D: .
V: TRBV6-1
J: TRBJ1-1
DNA: TGTGCCAGCAGTGAATACACGAACACTGAAGCTTTCTTT
CDR3: CASSEYTNTEAFF

size: .
D: .
V: TRBV5-1
J: TRBJ2-7
DNA: TGCGCCAGCAGCTTGGAACTTGTGGGCTACGAGCAGTACTTC
CDR3: CASSLELVGYEQYF

size: once
D: .
V: TRBV10-1
J: TRBJ2-5
DNA: TGCGCCAGCAGTGACAGGGAAGAGACCCAGTACTTC
CDR3: CASSDREETQYF

size: .
D: TRBD1
V: TRBV19
J: TRBJ2-1
DNA: TGTGCCAGTAGTATAACAAAACAGGGGAGATTCTCCTACAATGAGCAGTTCTTC
CDR3: CASSITKQGRFSYNEQFF

size: few
D: TRBD2
V: TRBV5-1
J: TRBJ2-5
DNA: TGCGCCAGCAGCTTGGAGAGCTTGGGGGGGGAGACCCAGTACTTC
CDR3: CASSLESLGGETQYF

size: .
D: .
V: TRBV21-1
J: TRBJ1-2
DNA: TGTGCCAGCAGCAAAGGGACAGGGGCGTTAGCTAACTATGGCTACACCTTC
CDR3: CASSKGTGALANYGYTF

size: .
D: .
V: TRBV28
J: TRBJ1-5
DNA: TGTGCCAGCAGCCCCAGGGGTAATCAGCCCCAGCATTTT
CDR3: CASSPRGNQPQHF

size: .
D: TRBD2
V: TRBV7-2
J: TRBJ2-1
DNA: TGTGCCAGCTCCCCCGGGGGGACCTCCTACAATGAGCAGTTCTTC
CDR3: CASSPGGTSYNEQFF

size: .
D: TRBD2
V: TRBV7-2
J: TRBJ2-5
DNA: TGTGCCAGCAGCTTAGGAAGGGCTAGCGGACAAGAGACCCAGTACTTC
CDR3: CASSLGRASGQETQYF

size: once
D: .
V: TRBV30
J: TRBJ2-7
DNA: TGTGCCTGGAGTCCCTCCGCCTACGAGCAGTACTTC
CDR3: CAWSPSAYEQYF

size: .
D: TRBD1
V: TRBV10-1
J: TRBJ1-6
DNA: TGCGCCAGCAGTCCGGGACAGGGTGCGCCCCTCCACTTT
CDR3: CASSPGQGAPLHF

size: .
D: .
V: TRBV27
J: TRBJ2-7
DNA: TGTGCCTCCCGACCGCAGGGAAAAGGGGGCGAGCAGTACTTC
CDR3: CASRPQGKGGEQYF

size: .
D: TRBD1
V: TRBV7-2
J: TRBJ1-5
DNA: TGTGCCAGCAGCTCGAGACAGGGAAGTCAGCCCCAGCATTTT
CDR3: CASSSRQGSQPQHF

size: once
D: .
V: TRBV28
J: TRBJ1-4
DNA: TGTGCCAGCAGGCTCATAAACGGGGAAAAACTGTTTTTT
CDR3: CASRLINGEKLFF

size: .
D: .
V: TRBV30
J: TRBJ1-2
DNA: TGTGCCTGGAGTCCGAGGCTCTATGGCTACACCTTC
CDR3: CAWSPRLYGYTF

size: .
D: TRBD1
V: TRBV11-2
J: TRBJ2-1
DNA: TGTGCCAGCAGCTTACGGACAGGGGGAAACAATGAGCAGTTCTTC
CDR3: CASSLRTGGNNEQFF

size: .
D: .
V: TRBV15
J: TRBJ1-3
DNA: TGTGCCACCAGCAGAGATCGGGGGGACACCATATATTTT
CDR3: CATSRDRGDTIYF

size: .
D: .
V: TRBV7-9
J: TRBJ2-5
DNA: TGTGCCAGCAGCCCAAGGGGTCCCGAGACCCAGTACTTC
CDR3: CASSPRGPETQYF

size: .
D: .
V: TRBV9
J: TRBJ2-5
DNA: TGTGCCAGCAGCGTAGTAGGGAGTTTGCGAGAGACCCAGTACTTC
CDR3: CASSVVGSLRETQYF

size: .
D: TRBD1
V: TRBV4-1
J: TRBJ1-1
DNA: TGCGCCAGCAGCCAATCGGCAGGGGGATTGAACACTGAAGCTTTCTTT
CDR3: CASSQSAGGLNTEAFF

size: .
D: TRBD1
V: TRBV6-1
J: TRBJ2-7
DNA: TGTGCCAGCAGGGGGACAGGGGTCCGCTTC
CDR3: CASRGTGVRF

size: .
D: .
V: TRBV7-2
J: TRBJ2-3
DNA: TGTGCCAGCAGCTTATTAACAGGAGCAAAAGATACGCAGTATTTT
CDR3: CASSLLTGAKDTQYF

size: .
D: .
V: TRBV15
J: TRBJ2-7
DNA: TGTGCCACCAGCAGGGGGGACGGGAGCTCCTACGAGCAGTACTTC
CDR3: CATSRGDGSSYEQYF

size: .
D: .
V: TRBV6-6
J: TRBJ1-2
DNA: TGTGCCAGCATAGGGCCCCAAGCAGGGTACACCTTC
CDR3: CASIGPQAGYTF

size: .
D: TRBD1
V: TRBV7-9
J: TRBJ1-1
DNA: TGTTCCAGCAGCTTCTCGGACAGGGCCCCGGCTGAAGCTTTCTTT
CDR3: CSSSFSDRAPAEAFF

size: .
D: .
V: TRBV7-8
J: TRBJ2-7
DNA: TGTGCCAGCAGCCCTCAAGTTGCGGAGTACGAGCAGTACTTC
CDR3: CASSPQVAEYEQYF

size: .
D: TRBD1
V: TRBV7-6
J: TRBJ2-7
DNA: TGTGCCAGCAGCTTAGAGGAAACAGGCACAGGGGGGTTGTACGAGCAGTACTTC
CDR3: CASSLEETGTGGLYEQYF

size: .
D: TRBD1
V: TRBV19
J: TRBJ1-5
DNA: TGTGCCAGCTCCCCAGGACAGGGGAATCAGCCCCAGCATTTT
CDR3: CASSPGQGNQPQHF

size: .
D: .
V: TRBV29-1
J: TRBJ1-1
DNA: TGCAGCGTTGATGGTCCCGGGACACCAGAAGGGACTTTCTTT
CDR3: CSVDGPGTPEGTFF

size: .
D: TRBD2
V: TRBV2
J: TRBJ2-3
DNA: TGTGCCAGCAAAACGGGACCGGGACTAACGTCACGGACAGATACGCAGTATTTT
CDR3: CASKTGPGLTSRTDTQYF

size: .
D: TRBD1
V: TRBV6-1
J: TRBJ2-1
DNA: TGTGCGACCTTCCCCGGGACAGGGGCCTACAATGAGCAGTTCTTC
CDR3: CATFPGTGAYNEQFF

size: .
D: TRBD2
V: TRBV11-2
J: TRBJ2-3
DNA: TGTGCCAGCAGCTACCTAGCGGGACTGGATACGCAGTATTTT
CDR3: CASSYLAGLDTQYF

size: .
D: .
V: TRBV27
J: TRBJ1-1
DNA: TGTGCCAGCAGTTTAAGGCGGGGCAACCCCACTGAAGCTTTCTTT
CDR3: CASSLRRGNPTEAFF

size: .
D: .
V: TRBV7-3
J: TRBJ2-3
DNA: TGTGCCAGCAGCTGGAGGGTTACAGATACGCAGTATTTT
CDR3: CASSWRVTDTQYF

size: .
D: TRBD1
V: TRBV6-6
J: TRBJ1-1
DNA: TGTGCCAGCAGCGGGGGCCAGGGACAGGCCAAAGGAGCTTTCTTT
CDR3: CASSGGQGQAKGAFF

size: few
D: .
V: TRBV5-6
J: TRBJ1-4
DNA: TGTGCCAGCAGCGCAGGGCTCATCGCTAATGAAAAACTGTTTTTT
CDR3: CASSAGLIANEKLFF

size: .
D: TRBD1
V: TRBV5-4
J: TRBJ2-3
DNA: TGTGCCAGCAGCGGACAGGTGGCAGATACGCAGTATTTT
CDR3: CASSGQVADTQYF

size: .
D: .
V: TRBV7-2
J: TRBJ1-1
DNA: TGTGCCAGCAGCTCAGAAAGGAACACTGAAGCTTTCTTT
CDR3: CASSSERNTEAFF

size: .
D: .
V: TRBV6-6
J: TRBJ1-2
DNA: TGTGCCAGCAGTTACCGCTCAGGGACTCGTAACTATGGCTACACCTTC
CDR3: CASSYRSGTRNYGYTF

size: .
D: TRBD2
V: TRBV7-3
J: TRBJ2-3
DNA: TGTGCCAGCAGCCGGCAGCGGGGGGGAACAGATACGCAGTATTTT
CDR3: CASSRQRGGTDTQYF

size: .
D: TRBD2
V: TRBV7-9
J: TRBJ2-5
DNA: TGTGCCAGCAGCTCGACTAGCGGGAGTGCCCAAGAGACCCAGTACTTC
CDR3: CASSSTSGSAQETQYF

size: .
D: .
V: TRBV5-1
J: TRBJ2-3
DNA: TGCGCCAGCAGCGGGGGCCTTTCGGGGCCCACGCGGGATACGCAGTATTTT
CDR3: CASSGGLSGPTRDTQYF

size: .
D: .
V: TRBV7-7
J: TRBJ2-1
DNA: TGTGCCAGCAGCCTCGGGAGCGGCTCCTACAATGAGCAGTTCTTC
CDR3: CASSLGSGSYNEQFF

size: .
D: .
V: TRBV5-1
J: TRBJ2-5
DNA: TGCGCCAGCAGCTTGGAGCGTTTAGAGACCCAGTACTTC
CDR3: CASSLERLETQYF

size: .
D: .
V: TRBV5-1
J: TRBJ2-6
DNA: TGCGCCAGCAGCGGCGCAGGGTCTGGGGCCAACGTCCTGACTTTC
CDR3: CASSGAGSGANVLTF